The entry below describes one TCR beta chain. The germline gives CDR1 SQVTM, CDR2 ANQGSEA. CDR3 size: 14 residues. Trimming cost V 6 bases and J 3 bases, with 18 bases left between them. The sample belongs to a study of T cell repertoires in cytomegalovirus infection. TCRdb re-analysed the reads in MiXCR, keeping a single row per CDR3 protein. The data contain some 300,000 distinct CDR3 sequences, about 17% of them seen just once; the ten biggest clones take up approximately 12%. Material: PBMCs. The V and J genes are TRBV29-1 and TRBJ2-7, with a possible D match to TRBD2 (5 bases). The TCR originated in a human donor in good health (CMV status not recorded). Some clones in this sample may be carry-over from other donors' samples. CDR3 sequence reads: CSVAPRTEVYEQYF. The CDR3 DNA sequence: TGCAGCGTGGCGCCCCGGACGGAGGTCTACGAGCAGTACTTC.